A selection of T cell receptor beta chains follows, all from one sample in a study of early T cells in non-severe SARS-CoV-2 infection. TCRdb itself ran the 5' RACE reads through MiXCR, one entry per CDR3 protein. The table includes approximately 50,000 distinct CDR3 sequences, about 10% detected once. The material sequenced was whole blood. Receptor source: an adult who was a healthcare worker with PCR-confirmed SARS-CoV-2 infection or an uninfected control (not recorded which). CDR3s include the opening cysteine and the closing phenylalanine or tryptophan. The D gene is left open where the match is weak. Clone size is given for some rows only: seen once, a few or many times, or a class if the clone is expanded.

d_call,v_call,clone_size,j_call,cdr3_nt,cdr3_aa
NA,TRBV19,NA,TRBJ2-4,TGTGCCAGTAGTATAGTTAGATGGGGGGGCAAAGCCATTCAGTACTTC,CASSIVRWGGKAIQYF
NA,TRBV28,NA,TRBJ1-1,TGTGCCAGCAGTTTAGGACTTCCCCCTGAAGCTTTCTTT,CASSLGLPPEAFF
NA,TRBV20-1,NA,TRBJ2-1,TGCAGTGCTAGAGCCGGCGGGGAATTGAACAATGAGCAGTTCTTC,CSARAGGELNNEQFF
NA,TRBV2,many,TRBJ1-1,TGTGCCAGCATCCACGACGGGCTGAACACTGAAGCTTTCTTT,CASIHDGLNTEAFF
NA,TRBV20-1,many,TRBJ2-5,TGCAGTGCTAGAGACCCCCCCGAGACCCAGTACTTC,CSARDPPETQYF
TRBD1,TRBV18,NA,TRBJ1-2,TGTGCCAGCTCACCACCCGGGACAGGCGTCGACTATGGCTACACCTTC,CASSPPGTGVDYGYTF
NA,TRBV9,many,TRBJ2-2,TGTGCCAGCACCCGCCGGCCGGAGAACACCGGGGAGCTGTTTTTT,CASTRRPENTGELFF
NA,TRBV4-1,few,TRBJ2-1,TGCGCCAGCAGCCAAGGTACGGCGGTCTACTACAATGAGCAGTTCTTC,CASSQGTAVYYNEQFF
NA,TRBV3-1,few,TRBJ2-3,TGTGCCAGCAGCCAAGATCATTCAGTGATAGATACGCAGTATTTT,CASSQDHSVIDTQYF
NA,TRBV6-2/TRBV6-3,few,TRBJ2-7,TGTGCCAGCAGCCGGACTACCTACGAGCAGTACTTC,CASSRTTYEQYF
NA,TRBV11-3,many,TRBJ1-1,TGTGCCAGCAGCTTACACGCGAACACTGAAGCTTTCTTT,CASSLHANTEAFF
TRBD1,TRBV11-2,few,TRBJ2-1,TGTGCCAGCAGGCCAACAGGGGGCTACAATGAGCAGTTCTTC,CASRPTGGYNEQFF
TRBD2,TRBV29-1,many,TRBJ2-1,TGCAGCGTAGTGCCGGGACACTGGACTAGCGGGATCTATGAGCAGTTCTTC,CSVVPGHWTSGIYEQFF
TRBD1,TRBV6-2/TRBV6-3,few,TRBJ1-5,TGTGCCAGCTGGGACAGGGGGAATCAGCCCCAGCATTTT,CASWDRGNQPQHF
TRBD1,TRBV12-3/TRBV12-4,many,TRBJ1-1,TGTGCCAGCAGTTACCGGGACAGGGGATGGGACACTGAAGCTTTCTTT,CASSYRDRGWDTEAFF
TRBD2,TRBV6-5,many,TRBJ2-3,TGTGCCAGCACCATCTCGGGGGGGGGAGGCACGCAGTATTTT,CASTISGGGGTQYF
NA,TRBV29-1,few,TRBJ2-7,TGCAGCGTGGGGTTGACTAGAAACTACGAGCAGTACTTC,CSVGLTRNYEQYF
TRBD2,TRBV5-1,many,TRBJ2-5,TGCGCCAGCAGCGTGGCCGGGACTAGACAAGAGACCCAGTACTTC,CASSVAGTRQETQYF
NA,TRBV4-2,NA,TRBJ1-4,TGTGCCAGCAGCCAAGATGCCAGGGGAAGAGGCGTACAAAAACTGTTTTTT,CASSQDARGRGVQKLFF
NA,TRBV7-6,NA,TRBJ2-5,TGTGCCAGCAGCTTAACCGGGTCGTGGACCCAGTACTTC,CASSLTGSWTQYF
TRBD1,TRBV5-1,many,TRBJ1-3,TGCGCCAGCAGCTTCCAGGGGGCGGAAGGAAACACCATATATTTT,CASSFQGAEGNTIYF
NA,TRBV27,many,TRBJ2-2,TGTGCCAGCAGAACCTTTAAACAGGTCACCGGGGAGCTGTTTTTT,CASRTFKQVTGELFF
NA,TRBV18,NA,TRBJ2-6,TGTGCCAGCTCAGAGGCTTCTGGGGCCAACGTCCTGACTTTC,CASSEASGANVLTF
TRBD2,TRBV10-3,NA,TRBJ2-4,TGTGCCATCAGTGAGACACAGACTAGCGGGAGTCAGTACTTC,CAISETQTSGSQYF
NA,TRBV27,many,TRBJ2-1,TGTGCCAGCACCATAGGAGGGGGCTCCTACAATGAGCAGTTCTTC,CASTIGGGSYNEQFF
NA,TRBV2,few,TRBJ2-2,TGTGCCAGGGCTCAGACAATCACCGGGGAGCTGTTTTTT,CARAQTITGELFF
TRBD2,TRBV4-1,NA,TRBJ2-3,TGCGCCAGCAGCTACCAGCGGGGAGCCCCCGATACGCAGTATTTT,CASSYQRGAPDTQYF
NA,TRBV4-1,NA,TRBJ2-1,TGCGCCAGCAGCCGCGCGCCAGGGGAGGGAAATGAGCAGTTCTTC,CASSRAPGEGNEQFF
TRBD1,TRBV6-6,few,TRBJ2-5,TGTGCCAGCAGTTACCTAGGACAGGGGGAGACCCAGTACTTC,CASSYLGQGETQYF
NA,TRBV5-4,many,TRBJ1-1,TGTGCCAGCAGCCCCTCGACAGAGAACACTGAAGCTTTCTTT,CASSPSTENTEAFF
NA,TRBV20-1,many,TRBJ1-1,TGCAGTGCTAGAGCCCAGGGAGCAAGCCCTGAAGCTTTCTTT,CSARAQGASPEAFF
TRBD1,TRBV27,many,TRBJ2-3,TGTGCCAGCAGTCCCGGGACAGGGTGGGCAGATACGCAGTATTTT,CASSPGTGWADTQYF
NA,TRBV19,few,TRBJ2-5,TGTGCCACCGCACCCAGGGAGGTGGAGACCCAGTACTTC,CATAPREVETQYF
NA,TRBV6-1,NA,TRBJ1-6,TGTACAGCGTCGAGCTCCTATAATTCATCCCTCCACTTT,CTASSSYNSSLHF
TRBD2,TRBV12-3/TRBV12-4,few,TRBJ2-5,TGTGCCAGCAGTTTCCGGAGGACTAGCGGGAAGGAGACCCAGTACTTC,CASSFRRTSGKETQYF
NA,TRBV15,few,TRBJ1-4,TGTGCCACCAGCAGAGATCGGGTTAATGAAAAACTGTTTTTT,CATSRDRVNEKLFF
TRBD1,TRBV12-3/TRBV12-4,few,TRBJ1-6,TGTGCCAGCAGTGGGGACAGGGGGCGGTTGGCCCTCCACTTT,CASSGDRGRLALHF
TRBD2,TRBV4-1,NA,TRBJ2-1,TGCGCCAGCAGCCAAGAAGGGCCCGGACTAGCGGGAGGCGCGAGCTCCTACAATGAGCAGTTCTTC,CASSQEGPGLAGGASSYNEQFF
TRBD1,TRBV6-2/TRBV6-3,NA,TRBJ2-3,TGTGCCAGCAGTACCCCCCGGGACAGGGAAAAGCATTTT,CASSTPRDREKHF
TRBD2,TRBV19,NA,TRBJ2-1,TGTGCCACCCATAAATCCGGGACTAGCCCCAATGAGCAGTTCTTC,CATHKSGTSPNEQFF
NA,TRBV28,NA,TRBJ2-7,TGTGCCAGCAGTTTTCGGGGTAGGGAGCAGTACTTC,CASSFRGREQYF
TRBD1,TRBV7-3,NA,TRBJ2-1,TGTGCCAGCAGCCCCCCGGGACAGGGGCCTTCTGGCAATGAGCAGTTCTTC,CASSPPGQGPSGNEQFF
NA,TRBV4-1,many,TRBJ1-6,TGCGCCAGCAGCCAAGGTCCGTCACTAGCGGGGACGGTAGACTCACCCCTCCACTTT,CASSQGPSLAGTVDSPLHF
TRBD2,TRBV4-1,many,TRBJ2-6,TGCGCCAGCAGCCCCCCCCGGGATATAGCGGGGGTATCTGGGGCCAACGTCCTGACTTTC,CASSPPRDIAGVSGANVLTF
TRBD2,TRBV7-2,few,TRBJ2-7,TGTGCCAGCAGCCTAACCCCCGGGACTAGCGGCGAGCAGTACTTC,CASSLTPGTSGEQYF
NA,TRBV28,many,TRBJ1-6,TGTGCCAGCAGGGGGGATCGGGGATCACCCCTCCACTTT,CASRGDRGSPLHF
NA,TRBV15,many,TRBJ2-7,TGTGCCACCAGCAAAAGAGGCGGCCTCTACGAGCAGTACTTC,CATSKRGGLYEQYF
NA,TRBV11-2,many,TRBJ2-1,TGTGCCAGCAGCTCCCTCCGGGACAATGAGCAGTTCTTC,CASSSLRDNEQFF